Below are 24 T cell receptor beta chains sequenced from a single sample in a study of beta chain features in type 1 diabetes. The whole isolated RNA underwent reverse transcription, so sequencing captured expressed TCRB transcripts. Measured with immunoSEQ multiplex PCR; TCRdb has only the in-frame clones, and not every one. This repertoire shows more than 300,000 clones, around 15% found once; its top ten account for around 0.02%. The sample comprised naive CD4+ T cells from blood. The receptors shown here come from a woman aged 18-35 years in good health.

This chain connects TRBV5-8 to TRBJ1-5; TRBD1 matches at 8 bases. Losses at the gene ends were 4 bases for V and 9 bases for J; bases not matched to a gene: 9. The CDR3 spans 14 residues. CDR1 is SGHTS and CDR2 is YDEGEE in the germline V gene. The CDR3 spells CASSPGQGIRPQHF. CDR3 DNA sequence: TGTGCCAGCAGCCCAGGACAGGGTATACGGCCCCAGCATTTT.

This clone was picked up a small number of times. The chain joins TRBV29-1 to TRBJ2-2; possible D gene TRBD1, 6 bases. The V end lost 7 bases, the J end lost 3 bases, and 15 bases lay between the germline ends. The germline gives CDR1 SQVTM, CDR2 ANQGSEA. The CDR3 is 14 residues long. CDR3 residues: CSAKDRPYTGELFF. CDR3 nucleotides: TGCAGCGCTAAAGACAGGCCATACACCGGGGAGCTGTTTTTT.

This clone was seen a few times. The rearrangement links TRBV5-1 to TRBJ1-1, with D possibly being TRBD1 (6 bases). The CDR3 extends over 13 amino acids. The V and J ends lost 4 bases and 3 bases respectively, with 10 bases between them. Germline CDR1 and CDR2: SGHRS and YFSETQ. CDR3 loop: CASSAQGYTEAFF. In DNA form, the CDR3 reads TGCGCCAGCAGCGCACAGGGATACACTGAAGCTTTCTTT.

The chain recombines TRBV4-3 with TRBJ2-6; weak D call: TRBD1 (6 bases). In germline, CDR1 is LGHNA, CDR2 YSLEER. Trimming pared 4 bases from V and 1 base from J, leaving 14 bases between. CDR3 length: 17 residues. CDR3 amino acids: CASSPRGRGSGANVLTF. The CDR3 DNA reads TGCGCCAGCAGCCCCAGGGGACGAGGGTCTGGGGCCAACGTCCTGACTTTC.

The chain employs TRBV23-1 and TRBJ2-2, with TRBD1 matching 7 bases. TRBV23-1 is flagged as an ORF with uncertain function. The CDR3 loop spans 20 amino acids. V trimming: 6 bases; J trimming: 0 bases; junction bases outside the gene matches: 19. Here the CDR3 reads CASRPQPGQQDFANTGELFF. The CDR3 nucleotides read TGCGCCAGCAGACCCCAACCGGGACAGCAAGATTTCGCGAACACCGGGGAGCTGTTTTTT.

The chain combines TRBV5-4 with TRBJ2-3, with 9 nucleotides matching TRBD2. Germline CDR1 reads SGHNT; CDR2 reads YYREEE (reference sequence). The length of the CDR3 is 16 residues. Unmatched junction bases numbered 7, after V lost 5 bases and J lost 0 bases. CDR3 region: CASRPTGTSSTDTQYF. The CDR3 DNA reads as TGTGCCAGCAGGCCTACCGGGACTAGCAGCACAGATACGCAGTATTTT.

The V gene is TRBV29-1, the J gene TRBJ1-3, with D hard to call. Germline V gene lookup returns CDR1 SQVTM and CDR2 ANQGSEA. The V and J ends lost 1 base and 0 bases respectively, with 10 bases between them. This CDR3 region has 15 residues. Written as DNA, the CDR3 is TGCAGCGTTGAAGGCGGACGGGGCTCTGGAAACACCATATATTTT. This encodes CSVEGGRGSGNTIYF.

This clone was picked up a small number of times. The chain carries TRBV28 and TRBJ2-7, with 8 bases fitting TRBD2. J gave up 0 bases and V 5 bases, and 6 bases lay outside the gene matches. The germline V gene encodes CDR1 MDHEN and CDR2 SYDVKM. This CDR3 is built from 15 residues. CDR3 DNA sequence: TGTGCCAGCAGTATAGCGGGGACTAGCTCCTACGAGCAGTACTTC. Amino acid sequence: CASSIAGTSSYEQYF.

This chain links TRBV5-1 with TRBJ2-1; 7 positions agree with TRBD1. The CDR3 extends over 15 amino acids. CDR1 is SGHRS and CDR2 is YFSETQ in the germline V gene. Losses at the gene ends were 0 bases for V and 5 bases for J; bases not matched to a gene: 5. The CDR3 reads CASSLEGGLNNEQFF. Here the CDR3 DNA reads TGCGCCAGCAGCTTGGAAGGGGGCTTAAACAATGAGCAGTTCTTC.

This clone was detected a few times. V usage is TRBV6-6 and J usage is TRBJ2-3; possible D gene TRBD1, 5 bases. Germline V gene data show CDR1 as MNHNY and CDR2 as SVGAGI (reference sequence). This CDR3 has 15 residues. V lost 6 bases and J lost 0, with 13 bases in between. CDR3 amino acids: CASRDSRASTDTQYF. CDR3 DNA sequence: TGTGCCAGCAGAGACAGCAGAGCTAGCACAGATACGCAGTATTTT.

V and J are TRBV29-1 and TRBJ2-7; tentative D call: TRBD1 (5 bases). CDR3 size: 12 residues. Per the germline V gene, CDR1 is SQVTM and CDR2 is ANQGSEA. Between the trimmed V and J ends, which lost 2 bases and 3 bases, there was a span of 8 bases. CDR3 residues: CSVETDSYEQYF. Here the CDR3 DNA reads TGCAGCGTTGAAACTGACAGCTACGAGCAGTACTTC.

The chain carries TRBV23-1 and TRBJ2-1, with D possibly TRBD1 on 6 matching bases. TRBV23-1 is treated as an ORF (open reading frame) with a function not yet certain. V shed 3 bases and J shed 2 bases, with 20 bases lying between them. This CDR3 has 18 amino acids. This CDR3 is CASSHVRKQGRPYNEQFF. DNA for the CDR3: TGCGCCAGCAGTCATGTCCGGAAACAGGGCCGGCCCTACAATGAGCAGTTCTTC.

The V call is TRBV5-4, the J call TRBJ2-1, with a tentative D call TRBD2 (6 bases). The CDR3 spans 16 residues. Deletions cut 0 bases from V and 2 bases from J, with 12 bases between. The germline V gene has CDR1 SGHNT and CDR2 YYREEE (reference sequence). CDR3 residues: CASSLAPGVAYNEQFF. CDR3 bases: TGTGCCAGCAGCTTGGCGCCGGGAGTAGCCTACAATGAGCAGTTCTTC.

This chain uses TRBV2 with TRBJ2-3; 9 positions agree with TRBD1. The germline CDR1 and CDR2 sequences are SNHLY and FYNNEI. With 7 bases clipped from V and 0 bases from J, the junction kept 5 bases outside the gene matches. The CDR3 is 15 residues long. CDR3 residues: CASKSDRGSTDTQYF. CDR3 bases: TGTGCCAGCAAATCAGACAGGGGGAGCACAGATACGCAGTATTTT. Drawing the rest from reference TRBV2 and TRBJ2-3, the complete variable domain is EPEVTQTPSHQVTQMGQEVILRCVPISNHLYFYWYRQILGQKVEFLVSFYNNEISEKSEIFDDQFSVERPDGSNFTLKIRSTKLEDSAMYFCASKSDRGSTDTQYFGPGTRLTVL.

This chain uses TRBV2 with TRBJ2-5; 12 nucleotides align to TRBD2. This CDR3 comprises 14 residues. CDR1 is SNHLY and CDR2 is FYNNEI in the germline V gene. Trimming cost V 7 bases and J 5 bases; bases outside gene matches: 5. The CDR3 nucleotides read TGTGCCAGCACCGGGACTAGCGGGCGGGAGACCCAGTACTTC. Its translation: CASTGTSGRETQYF.

This clone was picked up a small number of times. The V call is TRBV28, the J call TRBJ2-7, with TRBD1 identical over 8 bases. CDR3 length: 15 residues. V shed 8 bases and J 0 bases; nucleotides not matched to a gene: 9. Germline V lookup: CDR1 MDHEN, CDR2 SYDVKM. The CDR3 DNA follows: TGTGCCAGCTCTGACGACAGGGGTAACTCCTACGAGCAGTACTTC. Encoded protein: CASSDDRGNSYEQYF.

Only a few counts were recorded for this clone. This chain links TRBV4-2 with TRBJ2-1, with 10 bases aligning to TRBD2. In germline, CDR1 is LGHNA, CDR2 YNFKEQ. The junction had 9 bases not matched to a gene; V was cut back by 0 bases and J by 4 bases. This CDR3 is 18 amino acids long. CDR3 amino acids: CASSQDSDGLAVYNEQFF. The CDR3 DNA is TGTGCCAGCAGCCAAGATTCCGATGGACTAGCGGTTTACAATGAGCAGTTCTTC.

The V and J genes are TRBV7-6 and TRBJ1-2; D perhaps matches TRBD1 (5 bases). The V gene lost 1 base and the J gene lost 0 bases, with 12 bases spanning the gap. From germline, CDR1 is SGHVS and CDR2 FNYEAQ. This CDR3 is 16 amino acids long. For the CDR3, the DNA is TGTGCCAGCAGCTTAGTGGAGGGGCCTTCTAACTATGGCTACACCTTC. Amino acids: CASSLVEGPSNYGYTF.

This chain links TRBV2 with TRBJ2-7; TRBD1 matches 7 bases. V lost 5 bases, J lost 3 bases, and 4 bases stayed unmatched. Germline values: CDR1 SNHLY, CDR2 FYNNEI. This CDR3 comprises 13 residues. This CDR3 reads CASSRQGRYEQYF. CDR3 bases: TGTGCCAGCAGTAGACAGGGTCGCTACGAGCAGTACTTC. The whole variable domain, remainder taken from reference TRBV2 and TRBJ2-7, is EPEVTQTPSHQVTQMGQEVILRCVPISNHLYFYWYRQILGQKVEFLVSFYNNEISEKSEIFDDQFSVERPDGSNFTLKIRSTKLEDSAMYFCASSRQGRYEQYFGPGTRLTVT.

This clone has just a few counts. J is TRBJ2-1 and V is TRBV9, with 9 bases lining up with TRBD1. CDR3 length equals 15 residues. Trimming at V came to 3 bases and at J to 2 bases, leaving 3 bases not matched to a gene. CDR1 and CDR2 (germline): SGDLS, YYNGEE. CDR3 sequence reads: CASSEQGAPYNEQFF. DNA of the CDR3: TGTGCCAGCAGCGAACAGGGGGCCCCCTACAATGAGCAGTTCTTC.

V and J are TRBV11-3 and TRBJ2-2, with D unclear. The CDR3 runs to 12 residues. Germline V lookup: CDR1 SGHNT, CDR2 YENEEA. The V end lost 4 bases, the J end lost 2 bases, and 2 bases lay between the germline ends. The CDR3 region is CASSSNTGELFF. The DNA for the CDR3 is TGTGCCAGCAGCTCTAACACCGGGGAGCTGTTTTTT.

V usage is TRBV30 and J usage is TRBJ1-3; 9 nucleotides align to TRBD1. V shed 0 bases and J 4 bases; nucleotides not matched to a gene: 4. This CDR3 comprises 15 residues. Germline values: CDR1 GTSNPN, CDR2 SVGIG (reference sequence). CDR3 residues: CAWSVNRGRGNTIYF. The CDR3 DNA reads TGTGCCTGGAGTGTTAACAGGGGGCGAGGAAACACCATATATTTT.

The gene calls are TRBV19 and TRBJ1-1; TRBD1 matches 11 bases. The CDR3 length is 16 residues. The V gene's germline CDR1 is LNHDA and CDR2 SQIVND (reference sequence). V trimming: 5 bases; J trimming: 0 bases; junction bases outside the gene matches: 5. CDR3 in amino acids: CASSPRTGGMNTEAFF. As DNA, the CDR3 is TGTGCCAGTAGTCCAAGGACAGGGGGCATGAACACTGAAGCTTTCTTT.

This rearrangement joins TRBV4-3 to TRBJ2-1; D is perhaps TRBD2 (6 bases). V was trimmed by 0 bases and J by 1 base, leaving 19 bases between them. Germline V gives CDR1 LGHNA, CDR2 YSLEER. The CDR3 extends over 19 amino acids. DNA for the CDR3: TGCGCCAGCAGCCAAGATCGGCTAGCGTCATACCGTTCCTACAATGAGCAGTTCTTC. This translates into CASSQDRLASYRSYNEQFF.